This T cell receptor beta chain was identified during a study of CD8 T cells in Susac syndrome. Study-level results: The study's TCR sequencing and HLA analysis drew on a certain number of individuals. That number was acknowledged as relatively small.

Sequencing of TCR beta was undertaken in CD8+ and CD4+ T cells derived from blood. Controls were age- and sex-matched healthy donors. About this clonotype itself: Antigen specificity is unknown.

Random hexamers were used to reverse transcribe roughly 0.5 to 1 ug of RNA. immunoSEQ multiplex PCR amplified TCR beta CDR3 across 54 Vbeta, 13 Jbeta. One entry per CDR3 protein results from TCRdb running MiXCR on the immunoSEQ multiplex PCR reads. In the table there are about 190,000 distinct CDR3 sequences, approximately 93% of which are singletons. Germline values: CDR1 SGHAT, CDR2 FQNNGV. Trimming removed 4 bases from V and 7 bases from J; junction bases left unmatched: 12. The length of the CDR3 is 15 residues. Sequencing input: CD4+ T cells from PBMCs. The chain carries TRBV11-2 and TRBJ2-7; 8 bases fit TRBD1. The clonotype comes from a human donor in good health. CDR3 loop: CASSSQGVRTVEQYF. The CDR3 DNA reads as TGTGCCAGCAGCTCACAGGGGGTCCGTACCGTAGAGCAGTACTTC.